This passage covers 31 T cell receptor beta chains from one sample sequenced in a study of shared clonotypes between healthy human individuals. Only in-frame clones appear in the TCRdb table, and some are missing; sequencing was by immunoSEQ multiplex PCR. The top ten hold 0.1% to 0.15% of the sample, which has some 2 million clones, roughly 96% seen once. The sample taken for sequencing was naive CD4+ T cells sorted from blood. Subset noted: CD45RA+ positively selected. These receptors all stem from a man younger than 30 in good health.

This clone has only one observation. The chain links TRBV18 to TRBJ1-1, with unresolved D. Germline loops: CDR1 KGHSH, CDR2 LQKENI. The length of the CDR3 is 13 residues. The V gene lost 4 bases and the J gene lost 5 bases, with 11 bases spanning the gap. This CDR3 reads CASSQSVGTEAFF. CDR3 DNA sequence: TGTGCCAGCTCACAGTCTGTCGGTACTGAAGCTTTCTTT.

This chain joins TRBV5-1 and TRBJ2-2; 8 bases fit TRBD1. The CDR3 extends over 15 amino acids. The germline V gene encodes CDR1 SGHRS and CDR2 YFSETQ. Germline trimming cut 3 bases from V and 6 bases from J; bases unmatched to any gene: 7. In nucleotides, the CDR3 is TGCGCCAGCAGCTCCGGACAGGGAAAGGCCGGGGAGCTGTTTTTT. Its protein product is CASSSGQGKAGELFF.

The genes are TRBV10-3 and TRBJ2-1; D is unclear. With 7 bases removed from V and 9 bases from J, the gap between germline ends came to 19 bases. Germline loops: CDR1 ENHRY, CDR2 SYGVKD. This CDR3 has 14 residues. CDR3 bases: TGTGCCATCAAATCGCTAGAATCTCAGGTTGAGCAGTTCTTC. Its protein is CAIKSLESQVEQFF.

This sequence joins TRBV5-4 and TRBJ1-1; D gene uncertain. The germline V gene has CDR1 SGHNT and CDR2 YYREEE (reference sequence). The CDR3 is 10 residues long. V was trimmed by 3 bases and J by 7 bases, leaving 4 bases between them. In DNA form, the CDR3 reads TGTGCCAGCAGCTCTATTGAAGCTTTCTTT. It is translated as CASSSIEAFF.

To note about this clone: This clone may be a read error of a much larger clone one base away. V is TRBV6-5 and J is TRBJ2-7, with 8 nucleotides matching TRBD1. Unmatched junction bases numbered 1, after V lost 7 bases and J lost 2 bases. This CDR3 is built from 12 residues. The germline V gene has CDR1 MNHEY and CDR2 SVGAGI. CDR3 residues: CASKDRAYEQYF. The CDR3 bases are TGTGCCAGCAAGGACAGGGCCTACGAGCAGTACTTC.

The chain couples TRBV6-6 to TRBJ2-7, with 15 bases lining up with TRBD2. Germline V CDR1 and CDR2: MNHNY, SVGAGI (reference sequence). V shed 5 bases and J 6 bases; nucleotides not matched to a gene: 8. The CDR3 is 16 residues long. CDR3 amino acids: CASSGRTSGREGEQYF. The CDR3 coding sequence is TGTGCCAGCAGTGGAAGGACTAGCGGGAGGGAGGGCGAGCAGTACTTC.

The rearrangement links TRBV27 to TRBJ2-3; 9 bases map to TRBD2. The V gene end was trimmed by 5 bases and the J gene end by 4 bases; junction bases not matched to a gene: 13. CDR3 length: 17 amino acids. In germline, CDR1 is MNHEY, CDR2 SMNVEV (reference sequence). As DNA, the CDR3 is TGTGCCAGCAGTCCGAAGATAGCGGGAGTCGCATCAGATACGCAGTATTTT. Its protein product is CASSPKIAGVASDTQYF.

The chain recombines TRBV7-2 with TRBJ1-2; a weak D match, TRBD1 (5 bases). The CDR3 consists of 13 residues. V shed 2 bases and J shed 7 bases, with 11 bases lying between them. Germline loops: CDR1 SGHTA, CDR2 FQGNSA. CDR3 DNA sequence: TGTGCCAGCAGCTTACCGCAAGGGGCTGGCTACACCTTC. This translates into CASSLPQGAGYTF. The entire variable domain, with the rest obtained from reference TRBV7-2 and TRBJ1-2, is as follows: GAGVSQSPSNKVTEKGKDVELRCDPISGHTALYWYRQSLGQGLEFLIYFQGNSAPDKSGLPSDRFSAERTGGSVSTLTIQRTQQEDSAVYLCASSLPQGAGYTFGSGTRLTVV.

A note on this clone: This sample includes further DNA sequences coding for the same CDR3. CDR3 loop: CASSPTGNSNQPQHF. CDR3 nucleotides: TGCGCCAGCAGCCCCACAGGGAATAGCAATCAGCCCCAGCATTTT. The V gene is TRBV5-1, the J gene TRBJ1-5; maybe TRBD1 (6 bases). The CDR3 sequence is 15 residues long. Trimming took off 4 bases at V and 0 bases at J, with 11 bases between the two ends. Per germline, CDR1 SGHRS and CDR2 YFSETQ. The full variable domain, rest sourced from reference TRBV5-1 and TRBJ1-5, is KAGVTQTPRYLIKTRGQQVTLSCSPISGHRSVSWYQQTPGQGLQFLFEYFSETQRNKGNFPGRFSGRQFSNSRSEMNVSTLELGDSALYLCASSPTGNSNQPQHFGDGTRLSIL.

This clone was observed once. The junction shows a germline mismatch at one end, possibly a read error. The chain joins TRBV7-6 to TRBJ2-1, with a possible D match to TRBD2 (5 bases). Germline V lookup: CDR1 SGHVS, CDR2 FNYEAQ. CDR3 length equals 15 residues. The CDR3 reads CASSPDWTPYDEQFF. The CDR3 DNA reads TGTGCCAGCAGCCCGGACTGGACCCCCTACGATGAGCAGTTCTTC.

The rearrangement links TRBV5-1 to TRBJ2-5; D gene ambiguous. This CDR3 is 15 amino acids long. Between the trimmed V and J ends, which lost 0 bases and 5 bases, there was a span of 14 bases. Germline assignment: CDR1 SGHRS and CDR2 YFSETQ. CDR3 region: CASSLDGRPGETQYF. CDR3 bases: TGCGCCAGCAGCTTGGACGGCAGGCCTGGGGAGACCCAGTACTTC.

V and J are TRBV27 and TRBJ1-4, with 9 bases aligning to TRBD1. V was clipped by 4 bases and J by 8 bases; unmatched bases: 8. The CDR3 is 15 residues long. Germline values: CDR1 MNHEY, CDR2 SMNVEV (reference sequence). The CDR3 is CASSSRTGVWEKLFF. The CDR3 bases are TGTGCCAGCAGTTCCCGGACAGGGGTTTGGGAAAAACTGTTTTTT. The entire variable domain, with the rest obtained from reference TRBV27 and TRBJ1-4, is as follows: EAQVTQNPRYLITVTGKKLTVTCSQNMNHEYMSWYRQDPGLGLRQIYYSMNVEVTDKGDVPEGYKVSRKEKRNFPLILESPSPNQTSLYFCASSSRTGVWEKLFFGSGTQLSVL.

V is TRBV11-2 and J is TRBJ2-1; D call uncertain. In germline, CDR1 is SGHAT, CDR2 FQNNGV. V lost 7 bases, J lost 8 bases, and 15 bases lay in between. There are 13 residues in the CDR3. As DNA, the CDR3 is TGTGCCAGCACCCAGCTGGGGATCGATGAGCAGTTCTTC. It codes for CASTQLGIDEQFF. Based on the CDR3 plus reference TRBV11-2 and TRBJ2-1, the full variable domain is EAGVAQSPRYKIIEKRQSVAFWCNPISGHATLYWYQQILGQGPKLLIQFQNNGVVDDSQLPKDRFSAERLKGVDSTLKIQPAKLEDSAVYLCASTQLGIDEQFFGPGTRLTVL.

The chain joins TRBV9 to TRBJ2-3; D unresolved. Trimming pared 4 bases from V and 6 bases from J, leaving 12 bases between. The CDR3 spans 13 residues. Germline CDR1 reads SGDLS; CDR2 reads YYNGEE. The DNA of the CDR3 is TGTGCCAGCAGCCCGCCTCCAGTTGATACGCAGTATTTT. It specifies CASSPPPVDTQYF.

The rearrangement links TRBV10-3 to TRBJ2-2; D is undetermined. The CDR3 extends over 13 amino acids. The germline CDR1 and CDR2 sequences are ENHRY and SYGVKD. Deletions cut 3 bases from V and 4 bases from J, with 6 bases between. The CDR3 reads CAISDSGTGELFF. Here the CDR3 DNA reads TGTGCCATCAGTGACTCGGGCACCGGGGAGCTGTTTTTT.

The chain is built from TRBV5-5 and TRBJ1-2; D ambiguous. The CDR3 extends over 14 amino acids. The ends were cut back, 4 bases at V and 7 bases at J, with 17 bases in the middle. CDR1 is SGHKS and CDR2 is YYEKEE in the germline V gene (reference sequence). CDR3 residues: CASSPTHRLGGYTF. The CDR3 nucleotides read TGTGCCAGCAGCCCGACCCACCGGTTGGGTGGCTACACCTTC.

This chain links TRBV7-6 with TRBJ2-5; the D gene could be TRBD1 or TRBD2 (5 bases each). Per germline, CDR1 SGHVS and CDR2 FNYEAQ. CDR3 length: 14 residues. V lost 7 bases to trimming and J lost 5 bases, with 17 bases between them. CDR3 amino acids: CASTTGGSGETQYF. The CDR3 region has the DNA TGTGCCAGCACAACTGGGGGATCCGGGGAGACCCAGTACTTC. Supplemented by reference TRBV7-6 and TRBJ2-5, the full variable domain reads GAGVSQSPRYKVTKRGQDVALRCDPISGHVSLYWYRQALGQGPEFLTYFNYEAQQDKSGLPNDRFSAERPEGSISTLTIQRTEQRDSAMYRCASTTGGSGETQYFGPGTRLLVL.

The chain couples TRBV6-8 to TRBJ2-7; 9 bases agree with TRBD1. The CDR3 loop spans 15 amino acids. CDR1 is MNHGY and CDR2 is SAAAGT in the germline V gene. The V gene end was trimmed by 5 bases and the J gene end by 4 bases; junction bases not matched to a gene: 9. The CDR3 spells CASSRMDRGGYEQYF. CDR3 coding DNA: TGTGCCAGCAGTAGAATGGACAGGGGTGGGTACGAGCAGTACTTC.

The rearrangement links TRBV10-3 to TRBJ1-4; D call uncertain. CDR1 is ENHRY, CDR2 SYGVKD, per germline. The length of the CDR3 is 14 residues. V lost 4 bases to trimming and J lost 8 bases, with 14 bases between them. DNA for the CDR3: TGTGCCATCAGTGGGGGAGGAGGTGGCGAAAAACTGTTTTTT. Its protein product is CAISGGGGGEKLFF.

V gene TRBV4-1 combines with J gene TRBJ1-4; tentatively, D is TRBD1 (6 bases). Germline CDR1 reads MGHRA; CDR2 reads YSYEKL. The CDR3 runs to 16 residues. V was clipped by 4 bases and J by 3 bases, with 15 bases between them. The CDR3 loop reads CASSLGTGRSNEKLFF. The CDR3, as DNA: TGCGCCAGCAGCCTCGGAACAGGGAGGTCTAATGAAAAACTGTTTTTT.

The J gene is TRBJ2-3, the V gene TRBV28, with TRBD2 identical over 12 bases. Germline V gene data show CDR1 as MDHEN and CDR2 as SYDVKM. Losses at the gene ends were 5 bases for V and 7 bases for J; bases not matched to a gene: 10. The CDR3 extends over 16 amino acids. Here the CDR3 reads CASSTRLAGAPYTQYF. Written as DNA, the CDR3 is TGTGCCAGCAGTACCCGACTAGCGGGGGCCCCTTATACGCAGTATTTT.

The chain couples TRBV19 to TRBJ1-5; the D gene is possibly TRBD1 (5 bases). The V gene's germline CDR1 is LNHDA and CDR2 SQIVND (reference sequence). V lost 6 bases to trimming and J lost 2 bases, with 11 bases between them. CDR3 length equals 14 residues. The CDR3 sequence: CASSRVGGNQPQHF. CDR3 nucleotides: TGTGCCAGTAGCCGGGTAGGGGGCAATCAGCCCCAGCATTTT.

As concerns this clone: This may be a read error, as it is one base from a much larger clone. The same CDR3 arises from other DNA sequences in this sample as well. The chain has TRBV30 and TRBJ1-2; no clear D gene. CDR3 length: 12 residues. The V and J ends lost 0 bases and 3 bases respectively, with 5 bases between them. The germline V gene has CDR1 GTSNPN and CDR2 SVGIG (reference sequence). The CDR3 DNA is TGTGCCTGGAGTGTAGGTGACTATGGCTACACCTTC. This gives the protein CAWSVGDYGYTF.

J is TRBJ2-7 and V is TRBV30; D gene uncertain. The CDR3 contains 13 residues. Trimming removed 3 bases from V and 4 bases from J, with 13 bases in between. The V gene's germline CDR1 is GTSNPN and CDR2 SVGIG (reference sequence). The CDR3 loop reads CAWRNKGAYEQYF. As DNA, the CDR3 is TGTGCCTGGAGGAATAAAGGAGCTTACGAGCAGTACTTC.

As for this clone: Additional DNA sequences in this sample encode the identical CDR3. The rearrangement uses TRBV6-5 and TRBJ1-1; D is unresolved. The CDR3 is 13 amino acids. Germline CDR1 MNHEY, CDR2 SVGAGI. V was pared by 9 bases and J by 1 base, with 12 bases between. The CDR3 is CASIRTGNTEAFF. CDR3 nucleotide sequence: TGTGCCAGTATACGGACGGGGAACACTGAAGCTTTCTTT.

CDR3 bases: TGTGCCAGCAGCGCCGGGTCCGGTACGCAGTATTTT. Residues: CASSAGSGTQYF. J is TRBJ2-3 and V is TRBV25-1, with unresolved D. The CDR3 extends over 12 amino acids. Germline CDR1 and CDR2: MGHDK and SYGVNS. Trimming removed 6 bases from V and 8 bases from J, with 12 bases in between.

The rearrangement joins TRBV5-4 to TRBJ2-7, with 8 positions matching TRBD1. J gave up 0 bases and V 4 bases, and 3 bases lay outside the gene matches. This CDR3 has 14 amino acids. Germline CDR1 SGHNT, CDR2 YYREEE (reference sequence). This CDR3 reads CASSAGQGSYEQYF. CDR3 DNA sequence: TGTGCCAGCAGCGCCGGACAGGGCTCCTACGAGCAGTACTTC.

The chain joins TRBV28 to TRBJ1-4; D gene unclear. The ends were cut back, 4 bases at V and 7 bases at J, with 19 bases in the middle. The CDR3 contains 16 residues. Germline V gene lookup returns CDR1 MDHEN and CDR2 SYDVKM. DNA for the CDR3: TGTGCCAGCAGTTCAGTTAGAATGTCGCAGCGTGAAAAACTGTTTTTT. It encodes CASSSVRMSQREKLFF.

This clone was picked up one time. This rearrangement joins TRBV7-3 to TRBJ2-2; D is undetermined. V was clipped by 4 bases and J by 0 bases, with 18 bases between them. CDR1 and CDR2 from the germline V gene are SGHTA and FQGTGA. The CDR3 sequence is 18 residues long. The CDR3 reads CASSSSASDPSNTGELFF. In nucleotides, the CDR3 is TGTGCCAGCAGCTCATCGGCCTCGGACCCCTCGAACACCGGGGAGCTGTTTTTT.

The rearrangement uses TRBV5-1 and TRBJ2-7; 8 bases align to TRBD2. The germline V gene encodes CDR1 SGHRS and CDR2 YFSETQ. The CDR3 totals 13 residues. Losses at the gene ends were 4 bases for V and 11 bases for J; bases not matched to a gene: 11. The CDR3 loop is CASSRGGWTEKYF. DNA of the CDR3: TGCGCCAGCAGCCGGGGGGGCTGGACTGAGAAGTACTTC.

The chain employs TRBV5-4 and TRBJ1-2, with D maybe TRBD1 (5 bases). Germline lookup yields CDR1 SGHNT and CDR2 YYREEE (reference sequence). V lost 4 bases to trimming and J lost 0 bases, with 13 bases between them. The CDR3 length is 15 residues. The CDR3 DNA sequence: TGTGCCAGCAGCACCCAACAGGAGACTAACTATGGCTACACCTTC. Translated: CASSTQQETNYGYTF.